A selection of T cell receptor beta chains follows, all from one sample in a study of identifying expanded T cells in peripheral blood. Only in-frame clones appear in the TCRdb table, and some are missing; sequencing was by immunoSEQ multiplex PCR. The profile shows more than 85,000 clones, about nine tenths of them singletons. Sequenced input: blood. The receptors were sampled from a person between 18 and 69 years old in good health. Both conserved end residues are part of each CDR3. The order of the fields is D gene, clone size, J gene, V gene, CDR3 protein, CDR3 DNA. A D gene is named only where the DNA matches it firmly. Rows may omit the clone size; those that give it use once, few, many or a size class.

>.|.|TRBJ2-5|TRBV29-1
CSVESGDETQYF
TGCAGCGTTGAGTCAGGGGACGAGACCCAGTACTTC
>.|once|TRBJ2-5|TRBV2
CASTGGERETQYF
TGTGCCAGCACCGGAGGGGAGCGGGAGACCCAGTACTTC
>.|once|TRBJ1-4|TRBV2
CASRRTATNEKLFF
TGTGCCAGCAGACGGACAGCAACTAATGAAAAACTGTTTTTT
>.|.|TRBJ1-1|TRBV13
CASSPRLGTEAFF
TGTGCCAGCAGCCCAAGGCTGGGCACTGAAGCTTTCTTT
>.|.|TRBJ2-3|TRBV4-2
CASSQGSGADTQYF
TGTGCCAGCAGCCAAGGTTCCGGGGCAGATACGCAGTATTTT
>.|.|TRBJ2-3|TRBV30
CAWSVGTTDTQYF
TGTGCCTGGAGTGTGGGGACCACAGATACGCAGTATTTT
>.|.|TRBJ1-6|TRBV6-1
CASSVGGPISDSPLHF
TGTGCCAGCAGTGTGGGGGGCCCAATAAGTGATTCACCCCTCCACTTT
>.|once|TRBJ1-1|TRBV5-6
CASSLRVLTEAFF
TGTGCCAGCAGCTTGCGAGTTCTTACTGAAGCTTTCTTT
>.|.|TRBJ1-1|TRBV2
CASTRTGAGRMAEAFF
TGTGCCAGCACCCGAACCGGGGCAGGACGAATGGCTGAAGCTTTCTTT
>.|.|TRBJ2-1|TRBV7-2
CASSLFRGNPYNEQFF
TGTGCCAGCAGCTTATTCCGCGGGAACCCCTACAATGAGCAGTTCTTC
>.|many|TRBJ2-7|TRBV7-9
CASSPHGTSAEQYF
TGTGCCAGCAGTCCCCATGGGACATCTGCCGAGCAGTACTTC
>.|few|TRBJ1-2|TRBV6-5
CASSIQGNYGYTF
TGTGCCAGCAGCATACAGGGAAACTATGGCTACACCTTC
>TRBD1|few|TRBJ1-6|TRBV5-1
CASSFRTGDSPLHF
TGCGCCAGCAGCTTCCGGACAGGGGATTCACCCCTCCACTTT
>.|.|TRBJ1-4|TRBV19
CASSIQGTKGKLFF
TGTGCCAGTAGTATACAAGGGACGAAGGGAAAACTGTTTTTT
>.|.|TRBJ2-3|TRBV2
CASRRNAGTDTQYF
TGTGCCAGCAGGAGGAACGCGGGGACAGATACGCAGTATTTT
>TRBD1|.|TRBJ1-2|TRBV30
CAWSVLRQGAGYTF
TGTGCCTGGAGTGTACTTCGGCAGGGGGCCGGCTACACCTTC
>.|.|TRBJ2-3|TRBV10-2
CASSEMTRVGHTDTQYF
TGCGCCAGCAGTGAGATGACTAGAGTCGGTCACACAGATACGCAGTATTTT
>.|few|TRBJ2-5|TRBV21-1
CASSSPGQKGGTQYF
TGTGCCAGCAGCTCCCCCGGACAGAAAGGTGGGACCCAGTACTTC
>.|.|TRBJ1-4|TRBV7-2
CASSPGGSTNEKLFF
TGTGCCAGCAGCCCCGGGGGCTCAACTAATGAAAAACTGTTTTTT
>.|.|TRBJ1-2|TRBV5-4
CASSFRQAPYGYTF
TGTGCCAGCAGCTTTAGACAGGCGCCCTATGGCTACACCTTC
>.|.|TRBJ1-1|TRBV21-1
CASSSRGHQGTEAFF
TGTGCCAGCAGCAGCAGGGGCCATCAGGGCACTGAAGCTTTCTTT
>TRBD2|.|TRBJ2-3|TRBV2
CASSEGLAGADTQYF
TGTGCCAGCAGTGAAGGGCTAGCGGGAGCAGATACGCAGTATTTT
>.|.|TRBJ2-2|TRBV4-2
CASSQDHGSLGELFF
TGTGCCAGCAGCCAAGATCACGGCTCCCTCGGGGAGCTGTTTTTT
>.|.|TRBJ1-2|TRBV5-6
CASSLAARFYGYTF
TGTGCCAGCAGCTTGGCCGCCAGGTTCTATGGCTACACCTTC
>.|.|TRBJ1-2|TRBV7-2
CASSLYGQPNYGYTF
TGTGCCAGCAGCTTGTACGGACAGCCCAACTATGGCTACACCTTC
>.|.|TRBJ2-1|TRBV5-1
CASSQTNEQFF
TGCGCCAGCAGCCAGACGAATGAGCAGTTCTTC
>.|.|TRBJ2-2|TRBV29-1
CSVGGQLTTGELFF
TGCAGCGTTGGTGGCCAGTTAACCACCGGGGAGCTGTTTTTT
>.|once|TRBJ1-2|TRBV7-8
CASSLEVGPDYGYTF
TGTGCCAGCAGCTTAGAGGTGGGGCCGGACTATGGCTACACCTTC
>TRBD2|.|TRBJ2-1|TRBV19
CASSMSAGGPNEQFF
TGTGCCAGTAGTATGTCAGCGGGAGGGCCGAATGAGCAGTTCTTC
>.|.|TRBJ2-1|TRBV4-2
CASSQDYGGHSYNEQFF
TGTGCCAGCAGCCAAGATTACGGGGGTCATTCCTACAATGAGCAGTTCTTC
>.|.|TRBJ2-7|TRBV7-3
CASSLTVSVVGEQYF
TGTGCCAGCAGCTTAACGGTTTCGGTTGTGGGAGAGCAGTACTTC
>.|.|TRBJ1-1|TRBV2
CASSGSRENTEAFF
TGTGCCAGCAGTGGAAGTCGGGAGAACACTGAAGCTTTCTTT
>.|.|TRBJ1-2|TRBV28
CASSSDIGYTF
TGTGCCAGCAGTTCCGATATAGGCTACACCTTC
>.|.|TRBJ1-1|TRBV7-6
CASSLGPRSEAFF
TGTGCCAGCAGCTTAGGACCTCGGTCTGAAGCTTTCTTT
>.|once|TRBJ1-2|TRBV6-5
CASSADTSEGDTF
TGTGCCAGCAGTGCTGATACGAGTGAGGGGGACACCTTC
>.|.|TRBJ2-1|TRBV12-1
CASSFVGRYYSYNEQFF
TGTGCCAGCAGCTTTGTCGGGAGGTATTACTCCTACAATGAGCAGTTCTTC
>TRBD1|.|TRBJ1-1|TRBV27
CASRRGQGNTEAFF
TGTGCCAGCAGAAGGGGACAGGGGAACACTGAAGCTTTCTTT
>.|.|TRBJ2-5|TRBV19
CASSIQADRETQYF
TGTGCCAGTAGTATACAGGCCGACCGGGAGACCCAGTACTTC
>.|many|TRBJ1-3|TRBV30
CAWTVSRAGNTIYF
TGTGCCTGGACCGTAAGCAGAGCGGGAAACACCATATATTTT
>TRBD1|few|TRBJ1-2|TRBV6-5
CASRRGTDGGYTF
TGTGCCAGCAGACGCGGGACAGATGGGGGCTACACCTTC
>.|.|TRBJ2-7|TRBV2
CASNGIGSYEQYF
TGTGCCAGCAATGGAATCGGGTCCTACGAGCAGTACTTC
>TRBD1|.|TRBJ2-6|TRBV5-1
CASSLVGTGSAGANVLTF
TGCGCCAGCAGCTTGGTTGGGACAGGGAGTGCTGGGGCCAACGTCCTGACTTTC
>TRBD1|.|TRBJ2-7|TRBV5-4
CASSLRDRNEQYF
TGTGCCAGCAGCTTAAGGGACAGGAACGAGCAGTACTTC